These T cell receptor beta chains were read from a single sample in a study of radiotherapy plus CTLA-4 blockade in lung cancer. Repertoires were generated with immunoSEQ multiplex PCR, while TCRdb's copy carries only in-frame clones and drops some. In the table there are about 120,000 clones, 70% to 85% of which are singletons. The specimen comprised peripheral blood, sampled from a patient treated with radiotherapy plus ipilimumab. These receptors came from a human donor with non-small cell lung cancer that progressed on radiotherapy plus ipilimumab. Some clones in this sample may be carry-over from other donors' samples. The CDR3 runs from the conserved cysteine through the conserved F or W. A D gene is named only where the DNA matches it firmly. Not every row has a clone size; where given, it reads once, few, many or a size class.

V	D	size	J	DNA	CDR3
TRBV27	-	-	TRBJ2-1	TGTGCCAGCAGCTTTCACATTCAGCGGAACCCGAATGAGCAGTTCTTC	CASSFHIQRNPNEQFF
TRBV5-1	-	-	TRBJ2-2	TGCGCCAGCAGCTTCCAGGGGAACACCGGGGAGCTGTTTTTT	CASSFQGNTGELFF
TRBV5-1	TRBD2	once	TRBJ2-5	TGCGCCAGCAGCTCAGTAGCGGGGGAACAAGAGACCCAGTACTTC	CASSSVAGEQETQYF
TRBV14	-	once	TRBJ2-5	TGTGCCAGCAGCCCAGACGGTGGAGAGACCCAGTACTTC	CASSPDGGETQYF
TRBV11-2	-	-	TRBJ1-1	TGTGCCAGCAGCTCCAGATCGGGGGGTGAAGCTTTCTTT	CASSSRSGGEAFF
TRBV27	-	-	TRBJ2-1	TGTGCCACTTGTCGAGGCCCCTACAATGAGCAGTTCTTC	CATCRGPYNEQFF
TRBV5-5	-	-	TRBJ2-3	TGTGCCAGCAGCTCGCGGGACGGAGGAACAGATACGCAGTATTTT	CASSSRDGGTDTQYF
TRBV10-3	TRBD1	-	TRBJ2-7	TGTGCCATCAGTGAGGGGGACAGGGATGGCCCGGAGCAGTACTTC	CAISEGDRDGPEQYF
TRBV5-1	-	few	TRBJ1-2	TGCGCCAGCAGCCAAACCACAGGGTGGGGCTACACCTTC	CASSQTTGWGYTF
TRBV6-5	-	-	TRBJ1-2	TGTGCCAGCAGATGGAACGGGGGGTATGGCCACACCTTC	CASRWNGGYGHTF
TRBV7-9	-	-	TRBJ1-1	TGTGCCAGCAGCTTAGGGGACACCGGAGCTTTCTTT	CASSLGDTGAFF
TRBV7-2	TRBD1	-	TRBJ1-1	TGTGCCAGCAGCTCCCAACCGGGACAGCTGAACACTGAAGCTTTCTTT	CASSSQPGQLNTEAFF
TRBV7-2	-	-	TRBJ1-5	TGTGCCAGCAGCAGGGGTTCCGATCAGCCCCAGCATTTT	CASSRGSDQPQHF
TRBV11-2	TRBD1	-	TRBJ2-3	TGTGCCAGCAGCGTAGACAGGGATTCCACAGATACGCAGTATTTT	CASSVDRDSTDTQYF
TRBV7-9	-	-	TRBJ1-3	TGTGCCAGCAGCTTGGGGCCCCTCTCTGGAAACACCATATATTTT	CASSLGPLSGNTIYF
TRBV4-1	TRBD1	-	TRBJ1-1	TGCGCCAGCAGCCAAGGCGGGACAGCCTTTCTTTTCTTT	CASSQGGTAFLFF